This T cell receptor (beta chain) was recovered during a study of blood T cell repertoires in COVID-19. V was clipped by 4 bases and J by 2 bases; unmatched bases: 7. Per germline, CDR1 SGHNT and CDR2 YYREEE (reference sequence). CDR3 length equals 17 residues. Authors' data handling: Amplification of reference gene primers provided the estimated nucleated cell counts. Only in-frame clones appear in the TCRdb table, and some are missing; sequencing was by immunoSEQ multiplex PCR. That table gives V, J and clone size, and the DNA gave D and trimming. Of 150,000 or so clones in the sample, approximately 90% were seen once. This clone appeared a single time.

This chain connects TRBV5-4 to TRBJ1-6, with 9 bases fitting TRBD1. The receptor comes from a man younger than 30 with acute or convalescent COVID-19. The sequenced sample was peripheral blood. CDR3 in DNA: TGTGCCAGCAGCAGGACCGGGACAGGGACCTATAATTCACCCCTCCACTTT. Translated: CASSRTGTGTYNSPLHF. Combining the CDR3 with reference TRBV5-4 and TRBJ1-6 gives the whole variable domain ETGVTQSPTHLIKTRGQQVTLRCSSQSGHNTVSWYQQALGQGPQFIFQYYREEENGRGNFPPRFSGLQFPNYSSELNVNALELDDSALYLCASSRTGTGTYNSPLHFGNGTRLTVT.